Reported below is one T cell receptor beta chain. The sample comes from a study of T-cell reconstitution after alpha-beta-depleted transplantation in children. A TCRbeta library incorporating unique molecular identifiers was prepared. TCRdb ran MiXCR on the PCR reads and lists one entry per CDR3 protein. The repertoire holds 450,000 to 600,000 distinct CDR3 sequences, 15% to 20% seen once, with roughly 3.3% in the top ten. This TCR derives from a human donor who donated a stem cell graft to a child with acute lymphoblastic leukemia. The sequencing used PBMCs from the stem cell graft donor, collected from the stem cell graft.

CDR3 loop: CSVQQRNTEAFF. The CDR3 bases are TGCAGCGTGCAACAGAGAAACACTGAAGCTTTCTTT. V gene TRBV29-1 combines with J gene TRBJ1-1, with D uncertain. CDR1 and CDR2 (germline): SQVTM, ANQGSEA. Trimming stripped 6 bases from V and 2 bases from J, with 10 bases between. This CDR3 is built from 12 residues.